The clone carrying this T cell receptor (beta chain) has just one count. No antigen is known for it. The sample originates from a study of T cell responses to AZD1222 COVID-19 vaccine. Study-level findings and limits: Clonal diversity may have been underestimated in mostly white British donors. Every sample of the repertoires postdated the peak T cell response. Only five to seven individuals given AZD1222 were seropositive at baseline.

TCRdb keeps only in-frame clones here, not all; method: immunoSEQ multiplex PCR. The table shows roughly 100,000 clones, with 89% occurring only once. Germline V gives CDR1 KGHSH, CDR2 LQKENI. The V and J ends lost 2 bases and 7 bases respectively, with 9 bases between them. The CDR3 is 12 amino acids. The material was peripheral blood, obtained 28 days after the second AZD1222 dose. The clonotype was recovered from an adult who received the AZD1222 COVID-19 vaccine. The chain carries TRBV18 and TRBJ2-7, with D maybe TRBD1 (5 bases). CDR3 nucleotides: TGTGCCAGCTCACCAACCACAGGTGAGCAGTACTTC. This codes for CASSPTTGEQYF. The whole variable domain, remainder taken from reference TRBV18 and TRBJ2-7, is NAGVMQNPRHLVRRRGQEARLRCSPMKGHSHVYWYRQLPEEGLKFMVYLQKENIIDESGMPKERFSAEFPKEGPSILRIQQVVRGDSAAYFCASSPTTGEQYFGPGTRLTVT.